This T cell receptor beta chain was sequenced during a study of cytomegalovirus exposure and HLA in healthy donors. Study results and limitations: About 150 TCR beta chains were listed as cytomegalovirus-associated. Published work reported that the classifier diagnosed cytomegalovirus status with high specificity and sensitivity. According to a subsequent analysis, TCR clusters from the first cohort were inclined to appear together in the roughly 110 validation repertoires.

The assay was immunoSEQ multiplex PCR, and TCRdb's table has in-frame clones only and misses some. Found here are approximately 300,000 clones, about nine tenths of them singletons; the top ten hold about 0.91%. A remark on this clone: Its antigen is still unknown.

The donors were part of the validation cohort of more than 90 subjects. That cohort was separate from the first cohort, which comprised 666 subjects. The CDR3 contains 16 residues. Sequenced: PBMCs. This chain links TRBV12-2 with TRBJ2-3; the D call of TRBD2 is as the table states it, not checked on the DNA. TRBV12-2 is marked as a pseudogene. The receptor's source is a woman aged 18-30 years in good health and CMV-seronegative. CDR3: CASRFDSGGNTDTQYF. CDR3 DNA sequence: TGTGCAAGTCGCTTCGATAGCGGGGGAAACACAGATACGCAGTATTTT.